This TCR beta chain comes out of a study of T cell repertoires in ileal Crohn's disease. At the level of the study: At surgery, 30% to 40% of patients smoked, with median disease duration 7.9 years. About half of patients got postoperative therapy: ten or so thiopurines, around 18 anti-TNF.

CDR3 length: 17 amino acids. With V trimmed by 4 bases and J by 0 bases, 9 bases remained unmatched. Germline CDR1 reads MNHNS; CDR2 reads SASEGT. Generated by immunoSEQ multiplex PCR, the TCRdb table keeps only in-frame clones and is missing some. This sample carries some 15,000 clones, around four fifths of them seen once, and the ten largest clones take 5.5% to 7%. Concerning this clone itself: The target antigen is unknown.

Overall study findings and caveats: Active smokers at surgery had more clonal expansions than non-smokers. Compared with CD4 T cells, sorted CD8 cells carried more expanded clones.

The rearrangement joins TRBV6-1 to TRBJ1-5; 7 positions agree with TRBD1. Sequencing was done on a sample of ileal tissue. This clonotype was sampled from an adult with Crohn's disease. The CDR3 sequence: CASSGRGTENSNQPQHF. The CDR3 DNA follows: TGTGCCAGCAGTGGGAGAGGGACAGAGAATAGCAATCAGCCCCAGCATTTT.